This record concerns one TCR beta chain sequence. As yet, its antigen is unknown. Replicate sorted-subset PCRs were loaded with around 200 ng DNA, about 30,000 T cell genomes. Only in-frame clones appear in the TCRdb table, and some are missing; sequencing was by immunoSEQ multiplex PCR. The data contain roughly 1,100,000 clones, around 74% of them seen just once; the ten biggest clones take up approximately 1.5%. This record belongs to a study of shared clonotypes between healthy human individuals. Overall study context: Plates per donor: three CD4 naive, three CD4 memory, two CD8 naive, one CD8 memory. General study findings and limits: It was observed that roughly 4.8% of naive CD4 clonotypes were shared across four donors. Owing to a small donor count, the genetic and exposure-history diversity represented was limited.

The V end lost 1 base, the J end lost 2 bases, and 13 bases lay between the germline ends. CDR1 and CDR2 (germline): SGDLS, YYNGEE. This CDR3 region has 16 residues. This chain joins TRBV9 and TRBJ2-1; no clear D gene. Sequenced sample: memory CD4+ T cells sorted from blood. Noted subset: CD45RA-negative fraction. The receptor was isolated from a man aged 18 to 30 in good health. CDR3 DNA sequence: TGTGCCAGCAGCGTAATCGCCGGTAGCACCTACAATGAGCAGTTCTTC. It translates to CASSVIAGSTYNEQFF.